This T cell receptor beta chain comes out of a study of beta chain features in type 1 diabetes. About the research overall: No age, gender or cell yield differences were seen between patients and healthy donors. The study's findings and limits: Cells with high TCR expression could be over-represented when cDNA is sequenced. All four CD4+ subsets of Type 1 diabetes patients contained TCRB CDR3s that were moderately but significantly shorter. Equally in patients and controls, shorter templates might have been favored by PCR.

This clone was picked up a small number of times. Its antigen is not identified. Reverse transcription of all isolated RNA meant that expressed TCRB transcripts were sequenced. The data were produced by immunoSEQ multiplex PCR, yet TCRdb's version contains in-frame clones alone and is incomplete. The sample lists more than 300,000 clones, 7% to 10% occurring once. Germline assignment: CDR1 SGHDN and CDR2 FVKESK. This CDR3 contains 16 residues. V lost 1 base to trimming and J lost 6 bases, with 15 bases between them. Each donor gave one heparinised blood draw averaging about 120 mL. This receptor was identified in a man aged 25 to 45 with type 1 diabetes. Sequenced material: central memory CD4+ T cells from blood. J is TRBJ2-2 and V is TRBV14; D call uncertain. CDR3 DNA: TGTGCCAGCAGCCAAGGACAACATGGGCTAGCCGGGGAGCTGTTTTTT. Protein product: CASSQGQHGLAGELFF.